Listed below are T cell receptor beta chains from one sample, sequenced in a study of shared clonotypes between healthy human individuals. Assay used: immunoSEQ multiplex PCR; TCRdb lists only in-frame clones, some missing. The repertoire consists of 2,500,000 or so clones, with around 94% occurring once and the leading ten covering more than 0.12%. What was sequenced was naive CD4+ T cells sorted from blood. The receptors come from a man in his late teens or twenties in good health. Both conserved end residues are part of each CDR3. Each record gives: D gene, J gene, clone size, V gene, CDR3 protein, CDR3 DNA. The D gene is left open where the match is weak. Clone size appears in some rows only: once, few, many, or a class for an expanded clone.

d_gene: NA
j_gene: TRBJ2-3
abundance: NA
v_gene: TRBV19
CDR3aa: CASSITGSTDTQYF
CDR3nt: TGTGCCAGTAGTATAACAGGTAGCACAGATACGCAGTATTTT

d_gene: NA
j_gene: TRBJ1-3
abundance: NA
v_gene: TRBV2
CDR3aa: CASSEQGVSGNTIYF
CDR3nt: TGTGCCAGCAGTGAACAGGGTGTCTCTGGAAACACCATATATTTT

d_gene: NA
j_gene: TRBJ1-6
abundance: NA
v_gene: TRBV19
CDR3aa: CASSIDSVRGSPLHF
CDR3nt: TGTGCCAGTAGTATAGACTCGGTAAGGGGTTCACCCCTCCACTTT

d_gene: TRBD2
j_gene: TRBJ2-2
abundance: NA
v_gene: TRBV25-1
CDR3aa: CASSRPTSGGAGPGELFF
CDR3nt: TGTGCCAGCAGCCGCCCTACTAGCGGGGGGGCCGGCCCCGGGGAGCTGTTTTTT

d_gene: NA
j_gene: TRBJ1-1
abundance: few
v_gene: TRBV30
CDR3aa: CAWSAGLAEAFF
CDR3nt: TGTGCCTGGAGCGCAGGGCTCGCTGAAGCTTTCTTT

d_gene: NA
j_gene: TRBJ1-4
abundance: NA
v_gene: TRBV5-1
CDR3aa: CASSWGPGGANEKLFF
CDR3nt: TGCGCCAGCAGCTGGGGGCCCGGAGGGGCTAATGAAAAACTGTTTTTT

d_gene: TRBD1
j_gene: TRBJ2-7
abundance: NA
v_gene: TRBV29-1
CDR3aa: CSVSGTGLYEQYF
CDR3nt: TGCAGCGTCTCCGGGACAGGGCTCTACGAGCAGTACTTC

d_gene: NA
j_gene: TRBJ2-3
abundance: NA
v_gene: TRBV11-3
CDR3aa: CASSSLPHVGRTQYF
CDR3nt: TGTGCCAGCAGCTCGCTCCCCCACGTGGGGCGAACGCAGTATTTT

d_gene: NA
j_gene: TRBJ2-3
abundance: once
v_gene: TRBV5-4
CDR3aa: CASSLTSGFTDTQYF
CDR3nt: TGTGCCAGCAGCTTGACCAGCGGGTTCACAGATACGCAGTATTTT

d_gene: NA
j_gene: TRBJ2-2
abundance: NA
v_gene: TRBV7-2
CDR3aa: CASSSDPDRELFF
CDR3nt: TGTGCCAGCAGCTCAGATCCAGACCGGGAGCTGTTTTTT

d_gene: NA
j_gene: TRBJ1-5
abundance: few
v_gene: TRBV30
CDR3aa: CAWATSPHQPQHF
CDR3nt: TGTGCCTGGGCTACGTCACCCCATCAGCCCCAGCATTTT

d_gene: TRBD1
j_gene: TRBJ1-4
abundance: NA
v_gene: TRBV7-9
CDR3aa: CASSSRGGGEKLFF
CDR3nt: TGTGCCAGCAGCTCCCGAGGGGGCGGTGAAAAACTGTTTTTT

d_gene: TRBD2
j_gene: TRBJ2-7
abundance: NA
v_gene: TRBV30
CDR3aa: CAWMSSGGFYEQYF
CDR3nt: TGTGCCTGGATGTCTAGCGGGGGCTTCTACGAGCAGTACTTC

d_gene: TRBD1
j_gene: TRBJ2-3
abundance: NA
v_gene: TRBV6-6
CDR3aa: CASSYAGTDTDTQYF
CDR3nt: TGTGCCAGCAGTTACGCCGGGACAGACACAGATACGCAGTATTTT

d_gene: NA
j_gene: TRBJ1-4
abundance: NA
v_gene: TRBV30
CDR3aa: CAWSVTRGIEKLFF
CDR3nt: TGTGCCTGGAGTGTTACTCGGGGCATTGAAAAACTGTTTTTT

d_gene: NA
j_gene: TRBJ1-2
abundance: NA
v_gene: TRBV5-4
CDR3aa: CASSFPGFGGYTF
CDR3nt: TGTGCCAGCAGCTTTCCGGGATTCGGGGGCTACACCTTC

d_gene: NA
j_gene: TRBJ2-1
abundance: NA
v_gene: TRBV19
CDR3aa: CASSIETSGTTEQFF
CDR3nt: TGTGCCAGTAGTATAGAAACTTCCGGGACCACTGAGCAGTTCTTC

d_gene: TRBD1
j_gene: TRBJ1-3
abundance: NA
v_gene: TRBV5-1
CDR3aa: CASRPGTGISGNTIYF
CDR3nt: TGCGCCAGCCGTCCCGGGACAGGTATCTCTGGAAACACCATATATTTT

d_gene: NA
j_gene: TRBJ2-7
abundance: NA
v_gene: TRBV7-9
CDR3aa: CASSGTVTYEQYF
CDR3nt: TGTGCCAGCAGCGGTACGGTTACCTACGAGCAGTACTTC

d_gene: TRBD1
j_gene: TRBJ2-1
abundance: once
v_gene: TRBV10-3
CDR3aa: CAIRGTGEAYNEQFF
CDR3nt: TGTGCCATCAGGGGGACAGGGGAGGCCTACAATGAGCAGTTCTTC

d_gene: NA
j_gene: TRBJ1-2
abundance: NA
v_gene: TRBV4-1
CDR3aa: CASSQRTDTNYGYTF
CDR3nt: TGCGCCAGCAGCCAAAGGACGGATACTAACTATGGCTACACCTTC

d_gene: NA
j_gene: TRBJ1-3
abundance: NA
v_gene: TRBV30
CDR3aa: CAWRPNSVQYTIYF
CDR3nt: TGTGCCTGGAGGCCAAACAGTGTTCAATACACCATATATTTT

d_gene: NA
j_gene: TRBJ1-3
abundance: NA
v_gene: TRBV9
CDR3aa: CASSVAWAAGNTIYF
CDR3nt: TGTGCCAGCAGCGTAGCCTGGGCGGCTGGAAACACCATATATTTT

d_gene: NA
j_gene: TRBJ2-5
abundance: NA
v_gene: TRBV14
CDR3aa: CASSPVRSAYETQYF
CDR3nt: TGTGCCAGCAGCCCGGTTCGGTCTGCGTATGAGACCCAGTACTTC

d_gene: TRBD2
j_gene: TRBJ2-3
abundance: NA
v_gene: TRBV4-2
CDR3aa: CASSQEEATRGADTQYF
CDR3nt: TGTGCCAGCAGCCAAGAAGAAGCGACGCGGGGGGCAGATACGCAGTATTTT